This is a list of T cell receptor beta chains from one sample in a study of beta chain features in type 1 diabetes. The table came from immunoSEQ multiplex PCR; TCRdb's copy has only in-frame clones and leaves some out. The data show approximately 250,000 clones, 20% to 25% seen once. Sequenced input: naive CD4+ T cells from blood. These receptors all come from a woman aged 25 to 45 with type 1 diabetes. The CDR3 runs from the conserved cysteine through the conserved F or W. Each record gives: J gene, clone size, D gene, V gene, CDR3 protein, CDR3 DNA. D genes are given only for firm matches. Size is stated for part of the rows, as once, few or many counts, or as a class when the clone is expanded.

j_gene: TRBJ2-5; abundance: -; d_gene: TRBD2; v_gene: TRBV5-1; CDR3aa: CASKPSGSWRARETQYF; CDR3nt: TGCGCCAGCAAGCCTAGCGGGAGCTGGAGGGCCCGGGAGACCCAGTACTTC
j_gene: TRBJ2-7; abundance: few; d_gene: TRBD2; v_gene: TRBV28; CDR3aa: CASSSGLAGEQYF; CDR3nt: TGTGCCAGCAGTTCGGGACTAGCTGGCGAGCAGTACTTC
j_gene: TRBJ2-1; abundance: -; d_gene: TRBD1; v_gene: TRBV29-1; CDR3aa: CSGSRDRGFNEQFF; CDR3nt: TGCAGCGGGAGCCGGGACAGGGGTTTCAATGAGCAGTTCTTC
j_gene: TRBJ2-3; abundance: -; d_gene: TRBD2; v_gene: TRBV15; CDR3aa: CATTLAGADTQYF; CDR3nt: TGTGCCACCACACTAGCGGGAGCTGATACGCAGTATTTT
j_gene: TRBJ1-5; abundance: few; d_gene: -; v_gene: TRBV9; CDR3aa: CASSARGNQPQHF; CDR3nt: TGTGCCAGCAGCGCCCGTGGCAATCAGCCCCAGCATTTT
j_gene: TRBJ2-5; abundance: few; d_gene: -; v_gene: TRBV5-4; CDR3aa: CASSSLAGGETQYF; CDR3nt: TGTGCCAGCAGCTCACTAGCTGGCGGGGAGACCCAGTACTTC
j_gene: TRBJ1-4; abundance: -; d_gene: TRBD1; v_gene: TRBV5-1; CDR3aa: CASSSGDSNEKLFF; CDR3nt: TGCGCCAGCAGCTCGGGGGACAGTAATGAAAAACTGTTTTTT
j_gene: TRBJ2-7; abundance: -; d_gene: TRBD2; v_gene: TRBV5-4; CDR3aa: CASSGRRTSGREAYEQYF; CDR3nt: TGTGCCAGCAGCGGAAGGAGGACTAGCGGGAGGGAAGCCTACGAGCAGTACTTC
j_gene: TRBJ2-6; abundance: few; d_gene: TRBD1; v_gene: TRBV13; CDR3aa: CASSLGRTGEAGANVLTF; CDR3nt: TGTGCCAGCAGCTTAGGCCGGACAGGGGAGGCTGGGGCCAACGTCCTGACTTTC
j_gene: TRBJ1-4; abundance: -; d_gene: -; v_gene: TRBV28; CDR3aa: CASSLQGLVEKLFF; CDR3nt: TGTGCCAGCAGTTTACAGGGGTTGGTAGAAAAACTGTTTTTT
j_gene: TRBJ2-4; abundance: -; d_gene: TRBD1; v_gene: TRBV28; CDR3aa: CASRAGGFIQYF; CDR3nt: TGTGCCAGCAGGGCAGGGGGCTTCATTCAGTACTTC
j_gene: TRBJ2-7; abundance: few; d_gene: -; v_gene: TRBV18; CDR3aa: CASSLPGSSYEQYF; CDR3nt: TGTGCCAGCTCACTCCCGGGGAGCTCCTACGAGCAGTACTTC
j_gene: TRBJ2-2; abundance: -; d_gene: -; v_gene: TRBV30; CDR3aa: CAWSKKGDNTGELFF; CDR3nt: TGTGCCTGGAGTAAGAAGGGGGATAACACCGGGGAGCTGTTTTTT
j_gene: TRBJ2-2; abundance: -; d_gene: -; v_gene: TRBV27; CDR3aa: CASSLMSVNTGELFF; CDR3nt: TGTGCCAGCAGTTTAATGTCGGTGAACACCGGGGAGCTGTTTTTT
j_gene: TRBJ2-1; abundance: -; d_gene: TRBD2; v_gene: TRBV2; CDR3aa: CASRGLAGNEQFF; CDR3nt: TGTGCCAGCAGGGGGCTAGCGGGGAATGAGCAGTTCTTC
j_gene: TRBJ2-3; abundance: -; d_gene: TRBD2; v_gene: TRBV4-1; CDR3aa: CASSQDSPAGVVTDTQYF; CDR3nt: TGCGCCAGCAGCCAAGATTCACCAGCGGGAGTTGTGACAGATACGCAGTATTTT
j_gene: TRBJ1-1; abundance: -; d_gene: -; v_gene: TRBV7-8; CDR3aa: CASSLTRGKNTEAFF; CDR3nt: TGTGCCAGCAGCTTAACGCGGGGGAAGAACACTGAAGCTTTCTTT
j_gene: TRBJ1-1; abundance: few; d_gene: TRBD1; v_gene: TRBV29-1; CDR3aa: CSGQGHTEAFF; CDR3nt: TGCAGCGGACAGGGGCACACTGAAGCTTTCTTT
j_gene: TRBJ1-5; abundance: -; d_gene: TRBD1; v_gene: TRBV9; CDR3aa: CASSVGQNSNQPQHF; CDR3nt: TGTGCCAGCAGCGTGGGACAGAATAGCAATCAGCCCCAGCATTTT
j_gene: TRBJ1-4; abundance: -; d_gene: -; v_gene: TRBV4-2; CDR3aa: CASSQEEGHAEKLFF; CDR3nt: TGTGCCAGCAGCCAAGAGGAGGGCCATGCTGAAAAACTGTTTTTT
j_gene: TRBJ2-5; abundance: -; d_gene: -; v_gene: TRBV18; CDR3aa: CASSPGDLADQETQYF; CDR3nt: TGTGCCAGCTCACCAGGGGATCTAGCAGATCAAGAGACCCAGTACTTC
j_gene: TRBJ2-1; abundance: -; d_gene: -; v_gene: TRBV18; CDR3aa: CASSPWERQFVEQFF; CDR3nt: TGTGCCAGCTCACCATGGGAAAGACAGTTTGTTGAGCAGTTCTTC
j_gene: TRBJ1-3; abundance: few; d_gene: TRBD1; v_gene: TRBV5-4; CDR3aa: CASSLTGSGNTIYF; CDR3nt: TGTGCCAGCAGCCTGACAGGGTCTGGAAACACCATATATTTT
j_gene: TRBJ1-5; abundance: -; d_gene: -; v_gene: TRBV30; CDR3aa: CAWRLVEGPQHF; CDR3nt: TGTGCCTGGAGGTTGGTCGAGGGCCCCCAGCATTTT
j_gene: TRBJ1-1; abundance: -; d_gene: TRBD1; v_gene: TRBV5-1; CDR3aa: CASSQGTGTIRAEAFF; CDR3nt: TGCGCCAGCAGCCAGGGGACAGGTACAATTCGGGCTGAAGCTTTCTTT
j_gene: TRBJ2-3; abundance: few; d_gene: TRBD2; v_gene: TRBV7-8; CDR3aa: CASRETSATDTQYF; CDR3nt: TGTGCCAGCAGGGAGACTAGCGCCACAGATACGCAGTATTTT
j_gene: TRBJ2-1; abundance: few; d_gene: -; v_gene: TRBV2; CDR3aa: CASVSEESYNEQFF; CDR3nt: TGTGCCAGCGTTTCGGAGGAGTCCTACAATGAGCAGTTCTTC
j_gene: TRBJ2-1; abundance: -; d_gene: -; v_gene: TRBV20-1; CDR3aa: CSAQGPLEQFF; CDR3nt: TGCAGTGCTCAGGGCCCACTTGAGCAGTTCTTC
j_gene: TRBJ2-5; abundance: few; d_gene: TRBD2; v_gene: TRBV9; CDR3aa: CASSERTSGSQETQYF; CDR3nt: TGTGCCAGCAGTGAACGGACTAGCGGATCCCAAGAGACCCAGTACTTC
j_gene: TRBJ1-2; abundance: -; d_gene: TRBD1; v_gene: TRBV5-4; CDR3aa: CASSLEHRGYYGYTF; CDR3nt: TGTGCCAGCAGCTTGGAGCACAGGGGGTACTATGGCTACACCTTC
j_gene: TRBJ2-7; abundance: -; d_gene: TRBD1; v_gene: TRBV10-3; CDR3aa: CAIRAGQGEEQYF; CDR3nt: TGTGCCATCCGCGCGGGACAGGGCGAGGAGCAGTACTTC
j_gene: TRBJ2-1; abundance: few; d_gene: -; v_gene: TRBV4-2; CDR3aa: CASSPPDLRDSYNEQFF; CDR3nt: TGTGCCAGCAGCCCCCCGGATCTACGGGACTCCTACAATGAGCAGTTCTTC
j_gene: TRBJ2-1; abundance: few; d_gene: -; v_gene: TRBV19; CDR3aa: CASSIGGGPNEQFF; CDR3nt: TGTGCCAGTAGTATTGGGGGAGGTCCCAATGAGCAGTTCTTC
j_gene: TRBJ2-2; abundance: -; d_gene: TRBD2; v_gene: TRBV27; CDR3aa: CASSKLADGTGELFF; CDR3nt: TGTGCCAGCAGTAAACTAGCGGACGGCACCGGGGAGCTGTTTTTT
j_gene: TRBJ2-5; abundance: few; d_gene: TRBD2; v_gene: TRBV7-9; CDR3aa: CASSLRPGLGVQETQYF; CDR3nt: TGTGCCAGCAGCTTACGGCCGGGACTAGGGGTCCAAGAGACCCAGTACTTC
j_gene: TRBJ2-5; abundance: -; d_gene: TRBD2; v_gene: TRBV28; CDR3aa: CASSLGLAEPETQYF; CDR3nt: TGTGCCAGCAGTTTAGGGCTAGCGGAACCAGAGACCCAGTACTTC
j_gene: TRBJ1-1; abundance: -; d_gene: -; v_gene: TRBV7-2; CDR3aa: CASSLGSGDTEAFF; CDR3nt: TGTGCCAGCAGCTTAGGGTCGGGGGACACTGAAGCTTTCTTT
j_gene: TRBJ2-7; abundance: few; d_gene: -; v_gene: TRBV7-8; CDR3aa: CASSLPPLSYEQYF; CDR3nt: TGTGCCAGCAGCTTACCCCCCCTCTCCTACGAGCAGTACTTC
j_gene: TRBJ2-2; abundance: few; d_gene: -; v_gene: TRBV7-3; CDR3aa: CASSFQGGADTGELFF; CDR3nt: TGTGCCAGCAGCTTTCAAGGTGGAGCAGACACCGGGGAGCTGTTTTTT
j_gene: TRBJ2-3; abundance: -; d_gene: -; v_gene: TRBV7-9; CDR3aa: CASSYGQSTDTQYF; CDR3nt: TGTGCCAGCAGCTACGGACAGAGCACAGATACGCAGTATTTT
j_gene: TRBJ2-3; abundance: -; d_gene: -; v_gene: TRBV29-1; CDR3aa: CSVEGRRGLDTDTQYF; CDR3nt: TGCAGCGTTGAAGGTCGCAGAGGGTTGGACACAGATACGCAGTATTTT
j_gene: TRBJ1-1; abundance: -; d_gene: TRBD1; v_gene: TRBV18; CDR3aa: CASSPKGGADTEAFF; CDR3nt: TGTGCCAGCTCACCAAAAGGGGGCGCGGACACTGAAGCTTTCTTT
j_gene: TRBJ1-4; abundance: -; d_gene: -; v_gene: TRBV18; CDR3aa: CASSPWEGREKLFF; CDR3nt: TGTGCCAGCTCACCGTGGGAGGGGCGAGAAAAACTGTTTTTT
j_gene: TRBJ2-3; abundance: -; d_gene: -; v_gene: TRBV15; CDR3aa: CATSRDPPGRGASTDTQYF; CDR3nt: TGTGCCACCAGCAGAGACCCGCCCGGACGGGGGGCTAGCACAGATACGCAGTATTTT
j_gene: TRBJ1-1; abundance: -; d_gene: TRBD1; v_gene: TRBV5-4; CDR3aa: CASSLDRGAGNTEAFF; CDR3nt: TGTGCCAGCAGCTTGGACAGGGGCGCCGGGAACACTGAAGCTTTCTTT
j_gene: TRBJ2-7; abundance: -; d_gene: TRBD1; v_gene: TRBV28; CDR3aa: CASSLDSGQDNEQYF; CDR3nt: TGTGCCAGCAGTCTCGACTCGGGACAGGACAACGAGCAGTACTTC
j_gene: TRBJ1-2; abundance: few; d_gene: -; v_gene: TRBV30; CDR3aa: CAWNPGPNYGYTF; CDR3nt: TGTGCCTGGAATCCAGGGCCTAACTATGGCTACACCTTC
j_gene: TRBJ2-5; abundance: few; d_gene: -; v_gene: TRBV6-5; CDR3aa: CASSYSRGWETQYF; CDR3nt: TGTGCCAGCAGTTACTCCCGGGGATGGGAGACCCAGTACTTC
j_gene: TRBJ1-1; abundance: -; d_gene: -; v_gene: TRBV5-1; CDR3aa: CASSGQENTEAFF; CDR3nt: TGCGCCAGCAGCGGTCAGGAGAACACTGAAGCTTTCTTT
j_gene: TRBJ1-3; abundance: -; d_gene: -; v_gene: TRBV13; CDR3aa: CASSSAEGDGNTIYF; CDR3nt: TGTGCCAGCAGCTCAGCGGAGGGCGATGGAAACACCATATATTTT
j_gene: TRBJ2-7; abundance: -; d_gene: -; v_gene: TRBV7-9; CDR3aa: CASSLAGAGIEQYF; CDR3nt: TGTGCCAGCAGCTTAGCAGGGGCGGGAATAGAGCAGTACTTC
j_gene: TRBJ2-4; abundance: -; d_gene: -; v_gene: TRBV2; CDR3aa: CASRFRASSYDIQYF; CDR3nt: TGTGCCAGCAGGTTCCGGGCTAGCTCATATGACATTCAGTACTTC
j_gene: TRBJ2-3; abundance: -; d_gene: TRBD2; v_gene: TRBV5-1; CDR3aa: CASSSREGEDTQYF; CDR3nt: TGCGCCAGCAGCTCGCGGGAGGGTGAAGATACGCAGTATTTT
j_gene: TRBJ2-3; abundance: -; d_gene: -; v_gene: TRBV7-3; CDR3aa: CASSLVGDTQYF; CDR3nt: TGTGCCAGCAGCCTGGTCGGAGATACGCAGTATTTT
j_gene: TRBJ1-3; abundance: few; d_gene: TRBD1; v_gene: TRBV15; CDR3aa: CATSGGQGNSGNTIYF; CDR3nt: TGTGCCACCAGCGGGGGACAGGGTAACTCTGGAAACACCATATATTTT
j_gene: TRBJ2-5; abundance: -; d_gene: TRBD1; v_gene: TRBV6-1; CDR3aa: CASSGTGRETQYF; CDR3nt: TGTGCCAGCAGTGGGACAGGGCGAGAGACCCAGTACTTC
j_gene: TRBJ1-2; abundance: -; d_gene: TRBD1; v_gene: TRBV25-1; CDR3aa: CASSDPGTGEHGYTF; CDR3nt: TGTGCCAGCAGTGACCCAGGGACAGGGGAACATGGCTACACCTTC
j_gene: TRBJ1-4; abundance: -; d_gene: -; v_gene: TRBV2; CDR3aa: CASMREVLRVERLFF; CDR3nt: TGTGCCAGCATGCGGGAGGTTCTTCGAGTGGAAAGACTGTTTTTT